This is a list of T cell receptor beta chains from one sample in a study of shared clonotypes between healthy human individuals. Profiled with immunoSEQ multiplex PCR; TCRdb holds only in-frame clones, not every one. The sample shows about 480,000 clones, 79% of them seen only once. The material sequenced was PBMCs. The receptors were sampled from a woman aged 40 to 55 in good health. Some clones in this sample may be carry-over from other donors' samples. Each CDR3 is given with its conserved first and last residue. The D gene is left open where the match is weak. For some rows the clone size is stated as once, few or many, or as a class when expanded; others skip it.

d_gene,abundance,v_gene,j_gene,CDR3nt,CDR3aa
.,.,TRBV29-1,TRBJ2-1,TGCAGCGCCGCGCCACTAGTCTCCAACAATGAGCAGTTCTTC,CSAAPLVSNNEQFF
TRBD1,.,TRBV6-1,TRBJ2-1,TGTGCCAGCAGTGGACAAACAGGGGCCTACAATGAGCAGTTCTTC,CASSGQTGAYNEQFF
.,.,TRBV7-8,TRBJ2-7,TGTGCCAGCAGCCCAATCGGAGCCATTCTCTCCTACGAGCAGTACTTC,CASSPIGAILSYEQYF
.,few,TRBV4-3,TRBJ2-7,TGCGCCAGCAGCCAAGAGGCGGACGGGGTCGAGCAGTACTTC,CASSQEADGVEQYF
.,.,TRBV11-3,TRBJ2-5,TGTGCCAGCAGCCCCGACGGGGAGACCCAGTACTTC,CASSPDGETQYF
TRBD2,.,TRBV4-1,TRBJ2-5,TGCGCCAGCAGCTACCCGGGGGTGGGACTAGCCGGGAAGACCCAGTACTTC,CASSYPGVGLAGKTQYF
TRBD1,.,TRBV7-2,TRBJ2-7,TGTGCCAGCAGCATGCCCTCTAAACCGGGACAGTTGACCGCCTACGAGCAGTACTTC,CASSMPSKPGQLTAYEQYF
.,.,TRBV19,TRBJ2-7,TGTGCCAGTAGTCTGGCGGGGTCCTCCTACGAGCAGTACTTC,CASSLAGSSYEQYF
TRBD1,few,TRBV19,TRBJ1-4,TGTGCCAGTAGTCCCCGAGACAGGGGAGGGGTGGGCCTCAATGAAAAACTGTTTTTT,CASSPRDRGGVGLNEKLFF
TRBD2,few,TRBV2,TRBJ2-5,TGTGCCAGCAGCCTAGCGGGAGGGCCCGAGACCCAGTACTTC,CASSLAGGPETQYF
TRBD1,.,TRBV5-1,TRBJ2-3,TGCGCCAGCAGCGGGGACAGGGCAGATACGCAGTATTTT,CASSGDRADTQYF
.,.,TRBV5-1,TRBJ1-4,TGCGCCAGCAGCTTGGGAGGGCTGGCTAATGAAAAACTGTTTTTT,CASSLGGLANEKLFF
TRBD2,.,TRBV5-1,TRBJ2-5,TGCGCCAGCAGCAAAACTAGCGGCCTACAAGAGACCCAGTACTTC,CASSKTSGLQETQYF
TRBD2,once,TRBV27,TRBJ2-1,TGTGCCAGCACCCCAACCCCGGGACTAGCGGGACGAGGTGAGCAGTTCTTC,CASTPTPGLAGRGEQFF
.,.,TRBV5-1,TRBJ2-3,TGCGCCAGCAGCTTGGGTTTCGGTACAGATACGCAGTATTTT,CASSLGFGTDTQYF
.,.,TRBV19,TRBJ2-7,TGTGCCAGTAGTATAGGGTTTTCTTTCTACGAGCAGTACTTC,CASSIGFSFYEQYF
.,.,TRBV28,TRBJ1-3,TGTGCCAGCCTCGAGAGGAGCTCTGGAAACACCATATATTTT,CASLERSSGNTIYF
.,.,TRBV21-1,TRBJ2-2,TGTGCCAGCAGCAAACGACTAGCGAGGACCGGGGAGCTGTTTTTT,CASSKRLARTGELFF
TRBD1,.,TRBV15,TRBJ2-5,TGTGCCACCAGCAGAGTCAGGGGGCAGGAGACCCAGTACTTC,CATSRVRGQETQYF
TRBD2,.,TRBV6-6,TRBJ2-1,TGTGCCAGCATCGGACTAGCGGAAACCTCCTACAATGAGCAGTTCTTC,CASIGLAETSYNEQFF
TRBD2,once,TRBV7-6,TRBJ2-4,TGTGCCAGCAGCCCCCGGGGGGTGAATCGCCTAGCGGGGGCACTAGCCAAAAACATTCAGTACTTC,CASSPRGVNRLAGALAKNIQYF
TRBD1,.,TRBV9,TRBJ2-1,TGTGCCAGCAGCCCAGGACAGGGCCGGAATGAGCAGTTCTTC,CASSPGQGRNEQFF
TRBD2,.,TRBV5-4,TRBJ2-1,TGTGCCAGCAGCCTAGCACTAGCGGGAGGTTCCTACAATGAGCAGTTCTTC,CASSLALAGGSYNEQFF
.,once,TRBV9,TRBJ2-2,TGTGCCAGCAGCGTATCGGGAGCGGCTAGCACCGGGGAGCTGTTTTTT,CASSVSGAASTGELFF
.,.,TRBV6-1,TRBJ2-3,TGTGCCAGCAGCGACCGTCGATCTAGCACAGATACGCAGTATTTT,CASSDRRSSTDTQYF
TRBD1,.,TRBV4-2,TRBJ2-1,TGTGCCAGCAGCCACGGGACAGGTGCCTACAATGAGCAGTTCTTC,CASSHGTGAYNEQFF
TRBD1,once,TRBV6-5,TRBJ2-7,TGTGCCAGCAGTTACTCCCTCGACAGGGCTAACGAGCAGTACTTC,CASSYSLDRANEQYF
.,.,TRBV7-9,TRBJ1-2,TGTGCCAGCAGCACCGACAGGACACCGCACACCTTC,CASSTDRTPHTF
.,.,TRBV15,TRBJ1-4,TGTGCCACCAGCAAGGGCAGGGCGAGTGAAAAACTGTTTTTT,CATSKGRASEKLFF
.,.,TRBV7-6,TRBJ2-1,TGTGCCAGCAGCTTATCATTTTCGGGGTACAATGAGCAGTTCTTC,CASSLSFSGYNEQFF
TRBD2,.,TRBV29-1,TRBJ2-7,TGCAGCGGTGGGACTAGCGGTTACGAGCAGTACTTC,CSGGTSGYEQYF
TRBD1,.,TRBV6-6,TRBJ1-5,TGTGCCAGCAGGATAACAGGGGGCGGTAGCAATCAGCCCCAGCATTTT,CASRITGGGSNQPQHF
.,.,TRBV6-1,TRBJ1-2,TGTGCCAGCAGTGAAGTTACGGGTTCTCATGGCTACACCTTC,CASSEVTGSHGYTF
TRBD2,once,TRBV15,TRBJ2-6,TGTGCCACCAGCAGGGGAGGGACTGGGGCCAACGTCCTGACTTTC,CATSRGGTGANVLTF
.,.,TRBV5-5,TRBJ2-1,TGTGCCAGCAGCTTGGCAGGGTCTGGTTACAATGAGCAGTTCTTC,CASSLAGSGYNEQFF
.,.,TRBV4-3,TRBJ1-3,TGCGCCAGCAGCCAAGATCTCAGTTTGAACACCATATATTTT,CASSQDLSLNTIYF
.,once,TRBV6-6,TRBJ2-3,TGTGCCAGCAGTTACAAGTTTGCAGGGTATGCAGATACGCAGTATTTT,CASSYKFAGYADTQYF